The 21 T cell receptor beta chains in this list originate from one sample, sequenced in a study of T cells in Graves' hyperthyroidism and ophthalmopathy. TCR beta CDR3 regions were amplified from RNA transcripts. With the HTBI primer set, the TCR CDR3 went through a first round of RT-PCR. TCRdb fed the multiplex PCR reads into MiXCR, producing one record per CDR3 protein. The data contain some 350,000 distinct CDR3 sequences, about a fifth of them singletons. The source material was blood. These receptors originate from a woman aged 18-29 years with Graves' hyperthyroidism.

The J gene is TRBJ2-4, the V gene TRBV20-1, with 10 bases matching TRBD2. Germline trimming cut 2 bases from V and 3 bases from J; bases unmatched to any gene: 10. Germline CDR1 and CDR2: DFQATT and SNEGSKA (reference sequence). The CDR3 runs 17 residues. The CDR3 loop reads CSARNRERGGVKNIQYF. As DNA, the CDR3 is TGCAGTGCTAGAAATAGAGAGCGGGGGGGAGTCAAAAACATTCAGTACTTC.

This clonotype was observed a handful of times. This rearrangement joins TRBV18 to TRBJ1-1, with unresolved D. Germline V CDR1 and CDR2: KGHSH, LQKENI. CDR3 length: 12 amino acids. V lost 2 bases and J lost 6, with 7 bases in between. The CDR3, as DNA: TGTGCCAGCTCACCATCCGGGGCTGAAGCTTTCTTT. The encoded protein is CASSPSGAEAFF.

This clonotype appeared many times. The J gene is TRBJ2-2, the V gene TRBV12-3 or TRBV12-4; D uncertain. Trimming left V 6 bases short and J 0 bases short, with 5 bases between. This CDR3 region has 13 residues. The CDR3 protein is CASRFTNTGELFF. The CDR3 nucleotides read TGTGCCAGCAGGTTCACGAACACCGGGGAGCTGTTTTTT.

This clonotype was counted many times. The genes are TRBV28 and TRBJ1-1; D is undetermined. Germline V CDR1 and CDR2: MDHEN, SYDVKM. The V end lost 7 bases, the J end lost 4 bases, and 10 bases lay between the germline ends. The CDR3 runs 12 residues. DNA of the CDR3: TGTGCCAGCATTCAAGGGTTCACTGAAGCTTTCTTT. Its protein is CASIQGFTEAFF.

Ten or more counts support this clonotype. The chain employs TRBV27 and TRBJ2-7; D might be TRBD2 (5 bases). Germline V gene lookup returns CDR1 MNHEY and CDR2 SMNVEV (reference sequence). Trimming stripped 6 bases from V and 5 bases from J, with 17 bases between. The CDR3 is made up of 14 amino acids. Here the CDR3 DNA reads TGTGCCAGCAGGACCCTCGAAGCGGTTAACGAGCAGTACTTC. Protein product: CASRTLEAVNEQYF.

This clonotype turned up a few times. The V call is TRBV25-1, the J call TRBJ1-2, with D possibly being TRBD1 (5 bases). V lost 3 bases, J lost 7 bases, and 12 bases lay in between. Germline loops: CDR1 MGHDK, CDR2 SYGVNS. The CDR3 loop spans 13 amino acids. The CDR3: CASSDSGQVGYTF. CDR3 in DNA: TGTGCCAGCAGTGATTCGGGGCAGGTTGGCTACACCTTC.

The chain is built from TRBV3-1 and TRBJ2-7, with D possibly TRBD1 on 6 matching bases. The CDR3 is made up of 14 amino acids. Germline CDR1 is LGHDT and CDR2 is YNNKEL (reference sequence). Trimming pared 4 bases from V and 2 bases from J, leaving 12 bases between. CDR3 nucleotide sequence: TGTGCCAGCAGCCGAGGGGACACCGCCTACGAGCAGTACTTC. This sequence encodes CASSRGDTAYEQYF.

Many counts were recorded for this clonotype. This chain joins TRBV12-5 and TRBJ1-3; 8 bases align to TRBD1. This CDR3 comprises 14 residues. The trim removed 7 bases at V and 6 bases at J, leaving 8 bases unmatched. Germline loops: CDR1 LGHNT, CDR2 FRNRAP. DNA of the CDR3: TGTGCTAGTGCCCTGGACAGGGCAGTAAACACCATATATTTT. Protein product: CASALDRAVNTIYF.

This clonotype was counted ten times or more. The V call is TRBV13, the J call TRBJ1-5; D is undetermined. The ends were cut back, 0 bases at V and 7 bases at J, with 10 bases in the middle. Germline CDR1 is PRHDT and CDR2 is FYEKMQ (reference sequence). CDR3 length: 14 residues. CDR3 bases: TGTGCCAGCAGCTTAGGAGGGCAGAAGCAGCCCCAGCATTTT. It is translated as CASSLGGQKQPQHF.

This clonotype appeared many times. The rearrangement uses TRBV20-1 and TRBJ1-2; a weak D match, TRBD1 (6 bases). The CDR3 sequence is 16 residues long. Germline CDR1 and CDR2: DFQATT and SNEGSKA (reference sequence). Trimming removed 6 bases from V and 4 bases from J, with 24 bases in between. The DNA for the CDR3 is TGCAGTGCCTATCCGGGACACCGGCCTGATGTCTATGGCTACACCTTC. Protein product: CSAYPGHRPDVYGYTF.

This clonotype was seen repeatedly, ten times or more. The chain is built from TRBV9 and TRBJ1-2; 7 bases are a match to TRBD1. This CDR3 spans 15 amino acids. CDR1 is SGDLS, CDR2 YYNGEE, per germline. V shed 3 bases and J 2 bases; nucleotides not matched to a gene: 7. The chain's CDR3 is CASSESGGGNYGYTF. The CDR3 bases are TGTGCCAGCAGCGAGTCAGGGGGAGGAAACTATGGCTACACCTTC. The full variable domain, completed using reference TRBV9 and TRBJ1-2, is DSGVTQTPKHLITATGQRVTLRCSPRSGDLSVYWYQQSLDQGLQFLIQYYNGEERAKGNILERFSAQQFPDLHSELNLSSLELGDSALYFCASSESGGGNYGYTFGSGTRLTVV.

This clonotype was detected ten times or more. The rearrangement links TRBV7-9 to TRBJ1-1; tentatively, D is TRBD1 (6 bases). Germline V gives CDR1 SEHNR, CDR2 FQNEAQ (reference sequence). V gave up 1 base and J gave up 8 bases, with 11 bases separating them. The CDR3 runs 13 residues. The CDR3 spells CASSLVGTLEAFF. CDR3 sequence (DNA): TGTGCCAGCAGCTTAGTGGGGACATTAGAAGCTTTCTTT. Complete variable domain (other parts from reference TRBV7-9 and TRBJ1-1): DTGVSQNPRHKITKRGQNVTFRCDPISEHNRLYWYRQTLGQGPEFLTYFQNEAQLEKSRLLSDRFSAERPKGSFSTLEIQRTEQGDSAMYLCASSLVGTLEAFFGQGTRLTVV.

This clonotype was picked up many times. The J gene is TRBJ1-1, the V gene TRBV6-5, with D possibly TRBD1 on 5 matching bases. V dropped 2 bases and J dropped 3 bases, with 10 bases sitting between them. The CDR3 has 14 residues. CDR1 is MNHEY and CDR2 is SVGAGI in the germline V gene. Here the CDR3 DNA reads TGTGCCAGCAGTTACGAGGGAGGGGACACTGAAGCTTTCTTT. It codes for CASSYEGGDTEAFF.

Ten or more counts support this clonotype. CDR3 loop: CASSQDRNRNYGYTF. The DNA for the CDR3 is TGCGCCAGCAGCCAAGATCGGAACAGGAACTATGGCTACACCTTC. The chain uses TRBV4-1 and TRBJ1-2; D is possibly TRBD1 (5 bases). The CDR3 covers 15 residues. Germline loops: CDR1 MGHRA, CDR2 YSYEKL. V was cut by 0 bases and J by 2 bases, with 10 bases left in between.

The CDR3 spells CASGEGETQYF. The CDR3 region has the DNA TGTGCCAGCGGGGAGGGTGAGACCCAGTACTTC. The rearrangement links TRBV2 to TRBJ2-5; 7 nucleotides agree with TRBD2. The CDR3 runs 11 residues. Looked up from germline, CDR1 is SNHLY and CDR2 is FYNNEI. V gave up 8 bases and J gave up 5 bases; unmatched junction bases: 2.

In this sample, this clonotype turned up a few times. The chain is built from TRBV19 and TRBJ1-5, with 7 bases that match TRBD1. The CDR3 totals 13 residues. J lost 6 bases, V lost 4 bases, and 3 bases had no gene match. Germline V gene lookup returns CDR1 LNHDA and CDR2 SQIVND (reference sequence). Written as DNA, the CDR3 is TGTGCCAGTAGTACGGGGGACAGTCAGCCCCAGCATTTT. Translating gives CASSTGDSQPQHF.

This clonotype was observed many times. V and J are TRBV12-3 or TRBV12-4 and TRBJ2-6; 7 bases are shared with TRBD2. The CDR3 loop spans 14 amino acids. V lost 6 bases to trimming and J lost 5 bases; unmatched junction nucleotides: 4. CDR3 nucleotide sequence: TGTGCCAGCAGCCCCGGGAGGAGGGCCAACGTCCTGACTTTC. Translation: CASSPGRRANVLTF.

The chain combines TRBV12-3 or TRBV12-4 with TRBJ2-5; 9 nucleotides agree with TRBD2. Unmatched junction bases numbered 6, after V lost 5 bases and J lost 5 bases. The CDR3 has 14 residues. This CDR3 is CASSDRGGVETQYF. CDR3 DNA: TGTGCCAGCAGTGACCGCGGGGGGGTTGAGACCCAGTACTTC.

In its sample, this clonotype was seen many times. The chain links TRBV5-1 to TRBJ1-1; D is uncertain. The CDR3 contains 14 residues. Per germline, CDR1 SGHRS and CDR2 YFSETQ. The germline V and J ends were trimmed by 4 bases and 3 bases, with 13 bases remaining between them. The CDR3 is CASSVVPEDTEAFF. In nucleotides, the CDR3 is TGCGCCAGCAGCGTCGTCCCGGAGGACACTGAAGCTTTCTTT.

This clonotype showed up many times. The V and J genes are TRBV20-1 and TRBJ1-2, with no clear D. V was trimmed by 2 bases and J by 7 bases, leaving 20 bases between them. Per the germline V gene, CDR1 is DFQATT and CDR2 is SNEGSKA (reference sequence). The CDR3 extends over 15 amino acids. CDR3 residues: CSARKPGFGRLGYTF. CDR3 DNA sequence: TGCAGTGCTAGAAAGCCGGGTTTCGGGAGGCTTGGCTACACCTTC.

This clonotype was picked up a small number of times. Relative to the germline gene, one junction end is altered; a read error may explain this. The gene calls are TRBV9 and TRBJ2-7; 7 nucleotides line up with TRBD1. This CDR3 has 16 residues. CDR1 and CDR2 from the germline V gene are SGDLS and YYNGEE. CDR3 in DNA: TGTGCCAGCAGCGCCCGAGAGGGGGCTGGGTCCTACAAGCAGTACTTC. This codes for CASSAREGAGSYKQYF.